This T cell receptor beta chain originates from a study of Graves' ophthalmopathy and Graves' hyperthyroidism. Losses at the gene ends were 5 bases for V and 1 base for J; bases not matched to a gene: 12. Germline V gene data show CDR1 as MNHEY and CDR2 as SVGEGT. The CDR3 spans 18 residues. Exclusion applied to patients with other autoimmune diseases, uncontrolled infections, pregnancy or lactation. The authors amplified TCR beta CDR3 regions, and they did so from RNA transcripts for repertoire sequencing. In the first round, RT-PCR was carried out with HTBI primers, and a multiplex PCR formed the second round. MiXCR was run by TCRdb on the multiplex PCR reads, yielding one entry per CDR3 protein. The sample shows 680,000 or so distinct CDR3 sequences, approximately 22% of them seen only once. The sample holds many counts of this clonotype.

This TCR was recovered from a woman aged 18-29 years with stable Graves' hyperthyroidism. Some clones in this sample may be carry-over from other donors' samples. The J gene is TRBJ2-2, the V gene TRBV6-2 or TRBV6-3; TRBD1 agrees at 8 bases. The sequenced sample was peripheral blood. CDR3 nucleotides: TGTGCCAGCAGTCTTTCGAGGGTGGGGACAGGGAACACCGGGGAGCTGTTTTTT. This gives the protein CASSLSRVGTGNTGELFF.